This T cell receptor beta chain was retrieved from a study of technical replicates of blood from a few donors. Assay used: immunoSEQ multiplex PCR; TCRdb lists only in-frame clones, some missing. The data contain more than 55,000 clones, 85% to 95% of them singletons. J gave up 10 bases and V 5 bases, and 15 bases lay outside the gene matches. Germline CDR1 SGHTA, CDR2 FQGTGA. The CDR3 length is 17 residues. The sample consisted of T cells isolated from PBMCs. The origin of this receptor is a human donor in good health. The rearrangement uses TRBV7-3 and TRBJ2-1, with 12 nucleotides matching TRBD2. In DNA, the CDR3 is TGTGCCAGCAGCCCGAAAATACTAGCGGGAGGACATCGCGAGCAGTTCTTC. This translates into CASSPKILAGGHREQFF.